This T cell receptor (beta chain) appears in the sequencing data of a study of T cell changes during pregnancy in multiple sclerosis. Generated by immunoSEQ multiplex PCR, the TCRdb table keeps only in-frame clones and is missing some. The profile shows under 15,000 clones, about nine tenths of them singletons. This sample comprised CD8+ T cells from peripheral blood mononuclear cells, obtained in the first trimester of pregnancy. This sequence was found in a female donor with multiple sclerosis, enrolled in a pregnancy study.

The CDR3 here is CASSQTDFGYTF. DNA of the CDR3: TGTGCCAGCAGCCAGACAGACTTCGGCTACACCTTC. This chain connects TRBV9 to TRBJ1-2; D possibly corresponds to TRBD1 (5 bases). Germline V gene data show CDR1 as SGDLS and CDR2 as YYNGEE. The V and J ends lost 4 bases and 8 bases respectively, with 12 bases between them. CDR3 size: 12 residues.